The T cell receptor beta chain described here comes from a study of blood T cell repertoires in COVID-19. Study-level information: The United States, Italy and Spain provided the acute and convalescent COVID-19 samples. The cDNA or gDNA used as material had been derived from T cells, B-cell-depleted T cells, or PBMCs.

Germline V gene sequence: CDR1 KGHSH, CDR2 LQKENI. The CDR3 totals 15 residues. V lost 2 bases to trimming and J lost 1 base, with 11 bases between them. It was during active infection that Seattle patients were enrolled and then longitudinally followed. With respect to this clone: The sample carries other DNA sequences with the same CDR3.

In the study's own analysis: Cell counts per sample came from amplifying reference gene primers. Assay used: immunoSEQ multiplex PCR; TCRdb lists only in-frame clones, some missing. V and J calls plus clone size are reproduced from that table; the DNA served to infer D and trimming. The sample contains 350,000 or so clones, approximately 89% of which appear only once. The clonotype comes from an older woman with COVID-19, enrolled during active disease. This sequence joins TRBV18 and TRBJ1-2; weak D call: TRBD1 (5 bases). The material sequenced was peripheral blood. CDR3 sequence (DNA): TGTGCCAGCTCACCATTAGCGGGGGATAACTATGGCTACACCTTC. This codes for CASSPLAGDNYGYTF.